Below are 5 T cell receptor beta chains sequenced from a single sample in a study of cytomegalovirus exposure and HLA in healthy donors. TCRdb's copy holds only in-frame clones and misses some; the assay was immunoSEQ multiplex PCR. The table has 85,000 to 90,000 clones, 95% to 97% seen once. The sequenced sample consisted of PBMCs. Every receptor here comes from a man aged 18 to 29 in good health and CMV-seronegative.

The chain recombines TRBV7-3 with TRBJ2-1; 10 bases map to TRBD2. The CDR3 is 17 residues long. CDR1 and CDR2 (germline): SGHTA, FQGTGA. The J segment lost 3 bases and the V segment lost 2 bases, leaving 7 bases of the junction unmatched. DNA of the CDR3: TGTGCCAGCAGCTTAGGGACTAGCGCAGGACTCTACAATGAGCAGTTCTTC. As protein: CASSLGTSAGLYNEQFF. The full variable domain, rest sourced from reference TRBV7-3 and TRBJ2-1, is GAGVSQTPSNKVTEKGKYVELRCDPISGHTALYWYRQSLGQGPEFLIYFQGTGAADDSGLPNDRFFAVRPEGSVSTLKIQRTERGDSAVYLCASSLGTSAGLYNEQFFGPGTRLTVL.

The chain links TRBV7-9 to TRBJ2-7, with D unclear. V lost 5 bases and J 3 bases, leaving 11 bases between the germline ends. CDR1 SEHNR and CDR2 FQNEAQ come from the germline V gene (reference sequence). The CDR3 covers 13 residues. The CDR3 bases are TGTGCCAGCAGCCTACAGAACTTCTACGAGCAGTACTTC. Protein sequence: CASSLQNFYEQYF. The variable domain in full, with the rest retrieved from reference TRBV7-9 and TRBJ2-7, is DTGVSQNPRHKITKRGQNVTFRCDPISEHNRLYWYRQTLGQGPEFLTYFQNEAQLEKSRLLSDRFSAERPKGSFSTLEIQRTEQGDSAMYLCASSLQNFYEQYFGPGTRLTVT.

J is TRBJ2-5 and V is TRBV6-1, with D perhaps TRBD2 (6 bases). Germline lookup yields CDR1 MNHNS and CDR2 SASEGT. V lost 8 bases, J lost 2 bases, and 12 bases lay in between. This CDR3 has 13 residues. CDR3 DNA sequence: TGTGCCAGCTCTTGGCGGGGACAAGAGACCCAGTACTTC. Residues: CASSWRGQETQYF.

The chain is built from TRBV27 and TRBJ2-7; D is unresolved. This CDR3 comprises 15 residues. Trimming cost V 5 bases and J 1 base, with 15 bases left between them. Germline assignment: CDR1 MNHEY and CDR2 SMNVEV (reference sequence). Here the CDR3 reads CASSGLGRPSYEQYF. CDR3 sequence (DNA): TGTGCCAGCAGTGGCCTAGGCCGTCCATCCTACGAGCAGTACTTC.

For the CDR3, the DNA is TGTGCCACCAGCAGAGATAAAGGGTCTAGCGGGAGGGGAATCACAGATACGCAGTATTTT. Translated, it gives CATSRDKGSSGRGITDTQYF. This sequence joins TRBV15 and TRBJ2-3; 12 nucleotides align to TRBD2. This CDR3 contains 20 residues. Trimming removed 0 bases from V and 2 bases from J; junction bases left unmatched: 12. The germline V gene has CDR1 LNHNV and CDR2 YYDKDF (reference sequence).